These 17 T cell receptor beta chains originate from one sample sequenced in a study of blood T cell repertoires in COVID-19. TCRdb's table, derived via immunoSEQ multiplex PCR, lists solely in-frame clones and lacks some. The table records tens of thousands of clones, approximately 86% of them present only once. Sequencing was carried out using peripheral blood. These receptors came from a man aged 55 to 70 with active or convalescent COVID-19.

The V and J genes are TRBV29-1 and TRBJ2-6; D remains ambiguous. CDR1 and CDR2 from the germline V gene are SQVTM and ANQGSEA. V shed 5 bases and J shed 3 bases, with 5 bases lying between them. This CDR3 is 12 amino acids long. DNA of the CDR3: TGCAGCGTTTCGAGTGGGGCCAACGTCCTGACTTTC. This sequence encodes CSVSSGANVLTF.

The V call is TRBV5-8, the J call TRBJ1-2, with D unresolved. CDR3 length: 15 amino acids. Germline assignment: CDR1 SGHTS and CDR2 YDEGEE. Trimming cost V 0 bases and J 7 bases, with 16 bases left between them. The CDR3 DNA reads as TGTGCCAGCAGCTTGGGAGTCTTGGAAGGCGGTGGCTACACCTTC. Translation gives CASSLGVLEGGGYTF.

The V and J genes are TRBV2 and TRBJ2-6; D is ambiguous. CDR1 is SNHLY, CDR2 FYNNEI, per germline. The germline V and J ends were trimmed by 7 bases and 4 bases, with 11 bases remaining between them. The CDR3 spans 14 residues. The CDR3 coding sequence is TGTGCCAGCAACCCTAGTTCCGGGGCCAACGTCCTGACTTTC. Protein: CASNPSSGANVLTF.

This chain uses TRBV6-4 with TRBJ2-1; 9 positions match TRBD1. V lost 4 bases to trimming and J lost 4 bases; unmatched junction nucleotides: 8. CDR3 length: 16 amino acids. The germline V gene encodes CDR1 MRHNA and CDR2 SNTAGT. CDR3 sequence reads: CASSAFMTGGYNEQFF. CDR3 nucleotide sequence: TGTGCCAGCAGTGCCTTTATGACAGGGGGATACAATGAGCAGTTCTTC.

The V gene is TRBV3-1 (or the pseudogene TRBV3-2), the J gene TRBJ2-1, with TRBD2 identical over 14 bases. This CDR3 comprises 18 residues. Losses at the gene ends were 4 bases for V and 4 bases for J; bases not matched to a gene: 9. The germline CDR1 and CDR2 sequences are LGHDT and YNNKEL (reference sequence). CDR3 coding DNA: TGTGCCAGCAGCCGTGGACTAGCGGGGGGCCGGGGATACAATGAGCAGTTCTTC. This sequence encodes CASSRGLAGGRGYNEQFF.

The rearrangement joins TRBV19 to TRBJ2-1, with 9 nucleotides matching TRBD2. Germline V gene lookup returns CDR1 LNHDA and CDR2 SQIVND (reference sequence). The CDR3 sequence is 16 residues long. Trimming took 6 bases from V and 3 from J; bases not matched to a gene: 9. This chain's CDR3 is CASRPSRAGGYNEQFF. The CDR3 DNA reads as TGTGCCAGTAGGCCTTCTAGAGCGGGGGGCTACAATGAGCAGTTCTTC.

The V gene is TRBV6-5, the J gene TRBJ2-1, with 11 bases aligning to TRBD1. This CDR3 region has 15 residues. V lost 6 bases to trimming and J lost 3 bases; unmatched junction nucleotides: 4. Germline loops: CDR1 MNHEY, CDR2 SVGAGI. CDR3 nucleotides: TGTGCCAGCAGAAAAGGGACAGGGGGCTACAATGAGCAGTTCTTC. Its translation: CASRKGTGGYNEQFF.

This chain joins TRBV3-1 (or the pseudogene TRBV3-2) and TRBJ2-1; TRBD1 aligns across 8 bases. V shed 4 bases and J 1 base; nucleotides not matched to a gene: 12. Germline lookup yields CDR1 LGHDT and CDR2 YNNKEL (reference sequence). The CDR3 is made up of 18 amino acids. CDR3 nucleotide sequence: TGTGCCAGCAGCCCCGCCACGAAAACAGGGGGTTCCTACAATGAGCAGTTCTTC. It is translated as CASSPATKTGGSYNEQFF.

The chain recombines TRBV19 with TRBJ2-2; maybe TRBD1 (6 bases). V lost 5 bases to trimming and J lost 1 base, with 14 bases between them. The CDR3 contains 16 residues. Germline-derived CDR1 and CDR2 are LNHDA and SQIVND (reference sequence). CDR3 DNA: TGTGCCAGTAGTGCCGCCGGGACATGGAACACCGGGGAGCTGTTTTTT. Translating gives CASSAAGTWNTGELFF.

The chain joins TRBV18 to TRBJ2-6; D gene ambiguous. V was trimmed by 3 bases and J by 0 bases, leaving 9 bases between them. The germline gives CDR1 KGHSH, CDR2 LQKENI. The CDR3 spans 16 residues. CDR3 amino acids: CASSPGTSSGANVLTF. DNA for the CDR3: TGTGCCAGCTCACCGGGCACCAGCTCTGGGGCCAACGTCCTGACTTTC.

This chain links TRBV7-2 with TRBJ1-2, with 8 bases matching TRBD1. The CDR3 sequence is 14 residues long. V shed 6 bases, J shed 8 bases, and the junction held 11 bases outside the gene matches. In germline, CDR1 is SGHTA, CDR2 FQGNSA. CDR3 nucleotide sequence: TGTGCCAGCAGTCAGAGCCAGGGGGCAGAGGGCTACACCTTC. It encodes CASSQSQGAEGYTF. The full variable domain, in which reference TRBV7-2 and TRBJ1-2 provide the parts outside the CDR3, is GAGVSQSPSNKVTEKGKDVELRCDPISGHTALYWYRQSLGQGLEFLIYFQGNSAPDKSGLPSDRFSAERTGGSVSTLTIQRTQQEDSAVYLCASSQSQGAEGYTFGSGTRLTVV.

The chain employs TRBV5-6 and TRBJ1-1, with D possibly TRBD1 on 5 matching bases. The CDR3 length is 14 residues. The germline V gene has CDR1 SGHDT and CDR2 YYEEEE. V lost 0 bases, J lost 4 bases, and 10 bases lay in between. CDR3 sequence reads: CASSLGQGGTEAFF. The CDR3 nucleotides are TGTGCCAGCAGCTTGGGGCAGGGTGGCACTGAAGCTTTCTTT.

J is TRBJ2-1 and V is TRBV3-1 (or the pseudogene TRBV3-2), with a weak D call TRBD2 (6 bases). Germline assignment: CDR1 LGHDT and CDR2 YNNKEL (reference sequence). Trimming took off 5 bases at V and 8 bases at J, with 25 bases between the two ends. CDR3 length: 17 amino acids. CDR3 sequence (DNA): TGTGCCAGCAGCGGAAGACTAGTGGGGCCAAAGGGTGATGAGCAGTTCTTC. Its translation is CASSGRLVGPKGDEQFF.

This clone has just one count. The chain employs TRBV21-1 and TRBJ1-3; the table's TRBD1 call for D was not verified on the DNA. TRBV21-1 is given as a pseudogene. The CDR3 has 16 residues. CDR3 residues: CASDRARKAPGNTIYF. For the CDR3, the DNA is TGTGCCAGCGACCGAGCCAGGAAAGCTCCTGGAAACACCATATATTTT.

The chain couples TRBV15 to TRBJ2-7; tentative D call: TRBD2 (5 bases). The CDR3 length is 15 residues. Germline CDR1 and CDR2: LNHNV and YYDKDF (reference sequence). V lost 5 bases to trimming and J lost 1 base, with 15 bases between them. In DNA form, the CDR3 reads TGTGCCACCAGCGTGGGTGGGGAGCTATCCTACGAGCAGTACTTC. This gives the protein CATSVGGELSYEQYF. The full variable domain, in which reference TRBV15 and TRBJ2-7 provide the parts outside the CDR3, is DAMVIQNPRYQVTQFGKPVTLSCSQTLNHNVMYWYQQKSSQAPKLLFHYYDKDFNNEADTPDNFQSRRPNTSFCFLDIRSPGLGDTAMYLCATSVGGELSYEQYFGPGTRLTVT.

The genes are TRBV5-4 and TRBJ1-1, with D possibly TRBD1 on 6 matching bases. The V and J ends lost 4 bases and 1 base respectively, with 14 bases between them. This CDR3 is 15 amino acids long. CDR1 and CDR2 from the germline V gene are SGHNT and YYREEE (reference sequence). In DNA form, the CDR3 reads TGTGCCAGCAGCCCAAGGGGGGGGCAGAACACTGAAGCTTTCTTT. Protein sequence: CASSPRGGQNTEAFF.

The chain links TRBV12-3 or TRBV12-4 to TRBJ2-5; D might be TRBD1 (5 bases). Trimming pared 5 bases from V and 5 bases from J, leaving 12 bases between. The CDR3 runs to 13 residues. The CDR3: CASSLLTEETQYF. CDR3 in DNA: TGTGCCAGCAGTCTTCTGACAGAGGAGACCCAGTACTTC.